What follows are 19 T cell receptor beta chains derived from one specimen sequenced in a study of response to subunit inactivated influenza vaccine. MiXCR, applied by TCRdb to the RT-PCR reads, yields one record per CDR3 protein. This sample has hundreds of thousands of distinct CDR3 sequences; approximately 15% occur once, and the top ten carry less than 4%. The specimen was CD4+ T cells sorted from PBMCs, collected around 25 months after vaccination. All receptors derive from a man between 50 and 69 years old who received an inactivated influenza vaccine.

This clonotype was seen a few times. This rearrangement joins TRBV28 to TRBJ2-2; D remains ambiguous. V was pared by 6 bases and J by 3 bases, with 17 bases between. The length of the CDR3 is 16 residues. The germline V gene encodes CDR1 MDHEN and CDR2 SYDVKM. CDR3 residues: CASRTLKGRHTGELFF. The CDR3 bases are TGTGCCAGCAGGACATTAAAGGGTCGTCACACCGGGGAGCTGTTTTTT.

This clonotype was recorded at least ten times. The V gene is TRBV30, the J gene TRBJ2-2; 13 nucleotides align to TRBD2. The V gene end was trimmed by 3 bases and the J gene end by 6 bases; junction bases not matched to a gene: 7. The CDR3 runs 16 residues. The V gene's germline CDR1 is GTSNPN and CDR2 SVGIG (reference sequence). The CDR3 nucleotides read TGTGCCTGGAGCTTCGGACTAGCGGGGGCGGCCGGGGAGCTGTTTTTT. Translated, it gives CAWSFGLAGAAGELFF.

The chain is built from TRBV6-1 and TRBJ2-5; D is uncertain. This CDR3 has 15 amino acids. Germline V gives CDR1 MNHNS, CDR2 SASEGT. The V end lost 2 bases, the J end lost 2 bases, and 12 bases lay between the germline ends. DNA of the CDR3: TGTGCCAGCAGTGAATTCGACCTTCTACAAGAGACCCAGTACTTC. Residues: CASSEFDLLQETQYF.

The rearrangement links TRBV11-2 to TRBJ2-7; TRBD1 is a possible D gene (6 bases). Germline loops: CDR1 SGHAT, CDR2 FQNNGV. Trimming pared 1 base from V and 1 base from J, leaving 8 bases between. The CDR3 sequence is 14 residues long. Written as DNA, the CDR3 is TGTGCCAGCAGCTTAGTCGGACAGTCCTACGAGCAGTACTTC. This translates into CASSLVGQSYEQYF.

This clonotype has ten or more counts. The DNA of the CDR3 is TGTGCCAGCAGTAGTAACTACGACACTTATAGCAATCAGCCCCAGCATTTT. As protein: CASSSNYDTYSNQPQHF. V usage is TRBV12-3 or TRBV12-4 and J usage is TRBJ1-5; no clear D. Between the trimmed V and J ends, which lost 5 bases and 0 bases, there was a span of 17 bases. This CDR3 region has 17 residues.

The V call is TRBV21-1, the J call TRBJ2-5; TRBD1 is taken as the D call from the table, unchecked against the DNA. TRBV21-1 is flagged as a pseudogene. The CDR3 has 13 residues. The CDR3 loop reads CARYPGQQETQYF. The CDR3 DNA reads TGTGCCAGATACCCTGGACAACAAGAGACCCAGTACTTC.

In this sample, this clonotype turned up a few times. The rearrangement joins TRBV6-5 to TRBJ1-5, with 9 nucleotides matching TRBD1. Germline CDR1 MNHEY, CDR2 SVGAGI. After removal of 4 bases from V and 2 bases from J, the junction contained 3 bases not matched to a gene. This CDR3 has 15 amino acids. The CDR3 nucleotides read TGTGCCAGCAGTTTACAGGGGGCCCGCAATCAGCCCCAGCATTTT. This translates into CASSLQGARNQPQHF.

There are many counts of this clonotype. This sequence joins TRBV29-1 and TRBJ2-3; D is ambiguous. The length of the CDR3 is 11 residues. V lost 4 bases and J lost 3, with 5 bases in between. Germline V gene lookup returns CDR1 SQVTM and CDR2 ANQGSEA. CDR3 region: CSVAVTDTQYF. CDR3 nucleotides: TGCAGCGTTGCAGTAACAGATACGCAGTATTTT.

The V gene is TRBV7-6, the J gene TRBJ2-3; 7 nucleotides match TRBD1. V shed 1 base and J 1 base; nucleotides not matched to a gene: 5. This CDR3 has 16 residues. Per the germline V gene, CDR1 is SGHVS and CDR2 is FNYEAQ. The CDR3 bases are TGTGCCAGCAGCTTAGTTACAGGGGTGTGCACAGATACGCAGTATTTT. This sequence encodes CASSLVTGVCTDTQYF.

The sample holds a few counts of this clonotype. This chain joins TRBV6-5 and TRBJ1-2, with a possible D match to TRBD1 (6 bases). This CDR3 is built from 11 residues. Germline values: CDR1 MNHEY, CDR2 SVGAGI. With 10 bases removed from V and 4 bases from J, the gap between germline ends came to 10 bases. This chain's CDR3 is CATRTVYGYTF. CDR3 bases: TGTGCCACCCGGACAGTCTATGGCTACACCTTC.

The chain has TRBV5-5 and TRBJ1-2; TRBD1 matches at 7 bases. This CDR3 contains 15 residues. The V segment lost 2 bases and the J segment 2 bases; nucleotides outside the gene matches: 6. Germline V lookup: CDR1 SGHKS, CDR2 YYEKEE (reference sequence). The CDR3 region is CASSLSGGGNYGYTF. The CDR3 nucleotides read TGTGCCAGCAGCTTATCAGGGGGAGGCAACTATGGCTACACCTTC.

At least ten counts were recorded for this clonotype. V and J are TRBV7-9 and TRBJ2-1, with D perhaps TRBD1 (6 bases). Looked up from germline, CDR1 is SEHNR and CDR2 is FQNEAQ (reference sequence). The V end lost 5 bases, the J end lost 1 base, and 18 bases lay between the germline ends. The CDR3 extends over 17 amino acids. The CDR3 coding sequence is TGTGCCAGCAGCCCCCGGTTCGGGACACCTTCCTACAATGAGCAGTTCTTC. The encoded protein is CASSPRFGTPSYNEQFF.

This clonotype was observed a handful of times. The chain couples TRBV5-6 to TRBJ2-7; D is uncertain. Germline V gene lookup returns CDR1 SGHDT and CDR2 YYEEEE. The ends were cut back, 1 base at V and 0 bases at J, with 11 bases in the middle. The CDR3 is 15 residues long. CDR3 residues: CASSLIVRSSYEQYF. As DNA, the CDR3 is TGTGCCAGCAGCTTGATCGTCAGGAGCTCCTACGAGCAGTACTTC.

In this sample, this clonotype turned up a few times. The chain carries TRBV20-1 and TRBJ2-7; D is perhaps TRBD1 (6 bases). CDR1 is DFQATT and CDR2 is SNEGSKA in the germline V gene (reference sequence). The CDR3 runs to 13 residues. Trimming took off 3 bases at V and 2 bases at J, with 11 bases between the two ends. The CDR3 sequence: CSARDRETYEQYF. CDR3 bases: TGCAGTGCTAGGGACAGAGAAACCTACGAGCAGTACTTC.

The J gene is TRBJ2-1, the V gene TRBV4-2; 9 positions match TRBD1. Losses at the gene ends were 1 base for V and 5 bases for J; bases not matched to a gene: 6. The CDR3 runs to 16 residues. The germline V gene encodes CDR1 LGHNA and CDR2 YNFKEQ. The CDR3 sequence is CASSQVGTGSHNEQFF. In DNA, the CDR3 is TGTGCCAGCAGCCAAGTAGGGACAGGGAGTCACAATGAGCAGTTCTTC.

V gene TRBV18 combines with J gene TRBJ2-2, with D possibly TRBD1 on 6 matching bases. V gave up 3 bases and J gave up 0 bases, with 11 bases separating them. Germline CDR1 and CDR2: KGHSH and LQKENI. The CDR3 runs 16 residues. The DNA for the CDR3 is TGTGCCAGCTCACCGACACAGGGTGCGAACACCGGGGAGCTGTTTTTT. Translation: CASSPTQGANTGELFF.

There are a few counts of this clonotype. This chain's CDR3 is CASSSPQGNTEAFF. The CDR3 bases are TGCGCCAGCAGCTCCCCTCAGGGGAACACTGAAGCTTTCTTT. V and J are TRBV5-1 and TRBJ1-1, with D perhaps TRBD1 (5 bases). The germline gives CDR1 SGHRS, CDR2 YFSETQ. With 3 bases removed from V and 1 base from J, the gap between germline ends came to 10 bases. CDR3 length equals 14 residues.

This clonotype was seen a few times. The rearrangement uses TRBV11-3 and TRBJ2-3; 14 bases fit TRBD2. CDR3 length equals 18 residues. The germline CDR1 and CDR2 sequences are SGHNT and YENEEA. V trimming: 5 bases; J trimming: 5 bases; junction bases outside the gene matches: 12. The CDR3, as DNA: TGTGCCAGCAGCCCTCGGACTAGCGGGAGGAACCTGGGAGATACGCAGTATTTT. Translated: CASSPRTSGRNLGDTQYF.

This clonotype was seen many times. One end of the junction fails to match germline, which may point to a read error. This chain uses TRBV5-1 with TRBJ2-5; the D gene could be TRBD1 or TRBD2 (5 bases each). The CDR3 runs 14 residues. Germline values: CDR1 SGHRS, CDR2 YFSETQ. In DNA, the CDR3 is TGTGCCAGCAGCCCCGGGACGGTACAAGAGACCCAGTACTTC. It yields the protein CASSPGTVQETQYF.